Below are 3 T cell receptor beta chains sequenced from a single sample in a study of beta chain features in type 1 diabetes. What was sequenced were expressed TCRB transcripts, since all of the isolated RNA had been reverse transcribed. Clones were read by immunoSEQ multiplex PCR, and TCRdb kept only the in-frame ones, dropping some. The repertoire has 200,000 to 250,000 clones, 25% to 30% of them found once; the top ten carry roughly 4%. The sequencing input was central memory CD4+ T cells from blood. The origin of the receptors is a man aged 25-40 years in good health.

The chain carries TRBV12-2 and TRBJ2-5; the tabulated D call, TRBD1, remains unverified against the DNA. TRBV12-2 is a listed pseudogene. The CDR3 has 12 residues. The CDR3 is CAAVGPEETQYF. DNA for the CDR3: TGTGCTGCAGTGGGGCCGGAAGAGACCCAGTACTTC.

This clone was counted only a few times. The chain couples TRBV6-5 to TRBJ2-7, with D hard to call. This CDR3 has 14 residues. The V gene lost 4 bases and the J gene lost 0 bases, with 10 bases spanning the gap. Germline CDR1 reads MNHEY; CDR2 reads SVGAGI. The CDR3 bases are TGTGCCAGCAGTTTGGCCCGGTACTCCTACGAGCAGTACTTC. Protein product: CASSLARYSYEQYF.

This clone turned up a few times. V gene TRBV7-2 combines with J gene TRBJ2-7, with 12 bases matching TRBD2. Germline assignment: CDR1 SGHTA and CDR2 FQGNSA. V gave up 5 bases and J gave up 5 bases; unmatched junction bases: 10. This CDR3 has 16 residues. The CDR3 region has the DNA TGTGCCAGCAGCCTCTCTAGCGGGAGGGCCGGGGACGAGCAGTACTTC. Translation gives CASSLSSGRAGDEQYF.